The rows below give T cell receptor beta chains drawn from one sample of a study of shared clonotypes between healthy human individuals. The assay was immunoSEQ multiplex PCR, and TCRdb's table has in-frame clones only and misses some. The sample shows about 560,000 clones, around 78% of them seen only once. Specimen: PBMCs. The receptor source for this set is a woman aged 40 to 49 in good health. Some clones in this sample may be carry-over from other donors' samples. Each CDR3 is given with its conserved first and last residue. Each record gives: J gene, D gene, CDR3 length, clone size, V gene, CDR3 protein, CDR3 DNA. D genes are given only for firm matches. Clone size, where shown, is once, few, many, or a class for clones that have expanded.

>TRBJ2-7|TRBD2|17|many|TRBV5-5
CASSRVPSGSFYGEQYF
TGTGCCAGCAGCCGGGTCCCTAGCGGGAGTTTCTACGGCGAGCAGTACTTC
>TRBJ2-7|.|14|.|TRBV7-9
CASSLGPGPGEQYF
TGTGCCAGCAGCTTAGGTCCAGGGCCAGGGGAGCAGTACTTC
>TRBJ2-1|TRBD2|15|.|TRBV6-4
CASSELAGVYNEQFF
TGTGCCAGCAGTGAACTAGCGGGAGTCTACAATGAGCAGTTCTTC
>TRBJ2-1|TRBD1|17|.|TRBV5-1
CASSFTLPGQGNNEQFF
TGCGCCAGCAGCTTCACCTTACCGGGACAGGGAAACAATGAGCAGTTCTTC
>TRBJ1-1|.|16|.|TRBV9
CASSVGAANMNTEAFF
TGTGCCAGCAGCGTAGGGGCGGCTAATATGAACACTGAAGCTTTCTTT
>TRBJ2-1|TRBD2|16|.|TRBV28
CASSLTRREGWDEQFF
TGTGCCAGCAGTTTAACTCGGCGGGAGGGCTGGGATGAGCAGTTCTTC
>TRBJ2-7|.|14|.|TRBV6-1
CASSEAGRTYEQYF
TGTGCCAGCAGTGAAGCCGGAAGGACCTACGAGCAGTACTTC
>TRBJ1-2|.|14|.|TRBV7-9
CASRPSGTDYGYTF
TGTGCCAGCAGACCCTCCGGGACCGACTATGGCTACACCTTC
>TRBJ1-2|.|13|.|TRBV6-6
CASRTTRWGANTF
TGTGCCAGCAGAACAACACGTTGGGGGGCGAACACCTTC
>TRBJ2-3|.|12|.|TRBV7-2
CASSPNPDTQYF
TGTGCCAGCAGCCCCAACCCAGATACGCAGTATTTT
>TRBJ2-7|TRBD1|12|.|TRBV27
CASSFDRGEQYF
TGTGCCAGCAGTTTCGACAGGGGCGAGCAGTACTTC
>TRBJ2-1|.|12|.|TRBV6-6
CASSTQNNEQFF
TGTGCCAGCAGCACACAGAACAATGAGCAGTTCTTC
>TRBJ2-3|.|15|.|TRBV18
CASSPGQAPTDTQYF
TGTGCCAGCTCACCAGGGCAGGCGCCCACAGATACGCAGTATTTT
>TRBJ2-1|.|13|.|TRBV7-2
CASSLGPDNEQFF
TGTGCCAGCAGCTTAGGCCCCGACAATGAGCAGTTCTTC
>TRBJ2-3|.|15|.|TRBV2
CASSEAMPVVGTQYF
TGTGCCAGCAGTGAAGCGATGCCGGTGGTAGGTACGCAGTATTTT
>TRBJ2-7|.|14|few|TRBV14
CASSQELQAREQYF
TGTGCCAGCAGCCAAGAACTACAGGCCCGCGAGCAGTACTTC
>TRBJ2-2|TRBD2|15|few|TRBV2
CASSGGTSGTGELFF
TGTGCCAGCAGTGGCGGGACTAGCGGCACCGGGGAGCTGTTTTTT
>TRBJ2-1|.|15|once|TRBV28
CASRIGGEAYNEQFF
TGTGCCAGCCGAATCGGGGGAGAGGCCTACAATGAGCAGTTCTTC
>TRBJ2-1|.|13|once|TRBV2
CASEDQDYNEQFF
TGTGCCAGCGAAGACCAGGATTACAATGAGCAGTTCTTC
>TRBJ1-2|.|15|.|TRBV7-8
CASSPGGSGGYGYTF
TGTGCCAGCAGCCCTGGGGGGTCGGGGGGCTATGGCTACACCTTC
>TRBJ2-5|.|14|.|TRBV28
CASTWTLSQETQYF
TGTGCCAGCACCTGGACCCTCTCCCAAGAGACCCAGTACTTC
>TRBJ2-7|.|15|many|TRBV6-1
CASLMGAGSSYEQYF
TGTGCCAGCTTGATGGGGGCCGGGAGCTCCTACGAGCAGTACTTC
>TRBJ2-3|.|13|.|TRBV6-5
CASSPPGPGTQYF
TGTGCCAGCAGCCCCCCGGGACCGGGAACGCAGTATTTT
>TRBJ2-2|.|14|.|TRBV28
CASIAEMNTGELFF
TGTGCCAGCATTGCAGAGATGAACACCGGGGAGCTGTTTTTT
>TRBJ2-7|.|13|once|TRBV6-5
CASSYVGSYEQYF
TGTGCCAGCAGTTACGTGGGGTCCTACGAGCAGTACTTC
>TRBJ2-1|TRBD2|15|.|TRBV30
CAWSRELAGYNEQFF
TGTGCCTGGAGCCGAGAACTAGCGGGCTACAATGAGCAGTTCTTC
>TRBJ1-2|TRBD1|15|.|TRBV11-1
CASSFPGQENYGYTF
TGTGCCAGCAGCTTCCCGGGACAGGAAAACTATGGCTACACCTTC
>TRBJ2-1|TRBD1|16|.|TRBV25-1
CASSPLGQLNYNEQFF
TGTGCCAGCTCGCCACTGGGACAGTTAAACTACAATGAGCAGTTCTTC
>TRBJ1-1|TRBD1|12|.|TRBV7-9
CASSQGGTEAFF
TGTGCCAGCTCCCAGGGGGGGACTGAAGCTTTCTTT
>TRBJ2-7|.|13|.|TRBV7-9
CASSFPGGYEQYF
TGTGCCAGCAGCTTTCCTGGCGGGTACGAGCAGTACTTC
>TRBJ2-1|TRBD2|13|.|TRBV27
CASKLAGGDEQFF
TGTGCCAGCAAACTAGCGGGGGGGGATGAGCAGTTCTTC
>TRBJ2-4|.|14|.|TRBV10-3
CAIRSGESGNIQYF
TGTGCCATCAGGAGTGGGGAGTCCGGGAACATTCAGTACTTC
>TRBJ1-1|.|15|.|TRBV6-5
CASSRSTGSGTEAFF
TGTGCCAGCAGTCGATCGACAGGATCGGGCACTGAAGCTTTCTTT
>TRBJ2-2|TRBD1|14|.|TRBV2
CASRGDSPAGELFF
TGTGCCAGCAGGGGGGACAGCCCGGCCGGGGAGCTGTTTTTT
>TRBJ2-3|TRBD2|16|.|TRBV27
CASSREGTSSTDTQYF
TGTGCCAGCAGTAGGGAGGGGACTAGCAGCACAGATACGCAGTATTTT
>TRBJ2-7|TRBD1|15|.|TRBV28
CASSARQGRSYEQYF
TGTGCCAGCAGTGCCCGACAGGGGCGCTCCTACGAGCAGTACTTC
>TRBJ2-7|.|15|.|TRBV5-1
CASSLGGGLTYEQYF
TGCGCCAGCAGCTTGGGCGGCGGGTTGACCTACGAGCAGTACTTC
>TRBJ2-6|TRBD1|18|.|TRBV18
CASSLRRDRGSGANVLTF
TGTGCCAGCTCACTACGCCGGGACAGGGGCTCTGGGGCCAACGTCCTGACTTTC
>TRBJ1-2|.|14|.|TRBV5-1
CASSLVPGGVGYTF
TGCGCCAGCAGCTTGGTTCCCGGGGGCGTTGGCTACACCTTC
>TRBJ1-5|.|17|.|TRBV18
CASSHQARRVSNQPQHF
TGTGCCAGCTCCCACCAGGCTCGGAGGGTTAGCAATCAGCCCCAGCATTTT
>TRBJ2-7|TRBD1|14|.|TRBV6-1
CASSIGQGGYEQYF
TGTGCCAGCAGTATAGGACAGGGTGGATACGAGCAGTACTTC
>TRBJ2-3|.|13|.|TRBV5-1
CASSLEVGDTQYF
TGCGCCAGCAGCTTGGAGGTCGGAGATACGCAGTATTTT
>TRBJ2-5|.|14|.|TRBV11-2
CASSQPSLGETQYF
TGTGCCAGCAGCCAGCCGAGCCTGGGAGAGACCCAGTACTTC
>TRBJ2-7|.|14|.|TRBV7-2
CASSLFLGSYEQYF
TGTGCCAGCAGCTTGTTTCTGGGTTCCTACGAGCAGTACTTC
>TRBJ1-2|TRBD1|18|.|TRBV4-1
CASSQVIISLQGARGYTF
TGCGCCAGCAGCCAAGTGATAATAAGTCTACAGGGGGCTCGGGGCTACACCTTC
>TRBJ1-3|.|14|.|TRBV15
CATTRGAAGNTIYF
TGTGCCACCACCCGAGGGGCCGCTGGAAACACCATATATTTT
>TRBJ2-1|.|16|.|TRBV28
CASRDPSVPSYNEQFF
TGTGCCAGCAGAGACCCTAGCGTACCATCCTACAATGAGCAGTTCTTC
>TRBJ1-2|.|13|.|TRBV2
CASSRTRDYGYTF
TGTGCCAGCAGTAGAACTAGGGACTATGGCTACACCTTC